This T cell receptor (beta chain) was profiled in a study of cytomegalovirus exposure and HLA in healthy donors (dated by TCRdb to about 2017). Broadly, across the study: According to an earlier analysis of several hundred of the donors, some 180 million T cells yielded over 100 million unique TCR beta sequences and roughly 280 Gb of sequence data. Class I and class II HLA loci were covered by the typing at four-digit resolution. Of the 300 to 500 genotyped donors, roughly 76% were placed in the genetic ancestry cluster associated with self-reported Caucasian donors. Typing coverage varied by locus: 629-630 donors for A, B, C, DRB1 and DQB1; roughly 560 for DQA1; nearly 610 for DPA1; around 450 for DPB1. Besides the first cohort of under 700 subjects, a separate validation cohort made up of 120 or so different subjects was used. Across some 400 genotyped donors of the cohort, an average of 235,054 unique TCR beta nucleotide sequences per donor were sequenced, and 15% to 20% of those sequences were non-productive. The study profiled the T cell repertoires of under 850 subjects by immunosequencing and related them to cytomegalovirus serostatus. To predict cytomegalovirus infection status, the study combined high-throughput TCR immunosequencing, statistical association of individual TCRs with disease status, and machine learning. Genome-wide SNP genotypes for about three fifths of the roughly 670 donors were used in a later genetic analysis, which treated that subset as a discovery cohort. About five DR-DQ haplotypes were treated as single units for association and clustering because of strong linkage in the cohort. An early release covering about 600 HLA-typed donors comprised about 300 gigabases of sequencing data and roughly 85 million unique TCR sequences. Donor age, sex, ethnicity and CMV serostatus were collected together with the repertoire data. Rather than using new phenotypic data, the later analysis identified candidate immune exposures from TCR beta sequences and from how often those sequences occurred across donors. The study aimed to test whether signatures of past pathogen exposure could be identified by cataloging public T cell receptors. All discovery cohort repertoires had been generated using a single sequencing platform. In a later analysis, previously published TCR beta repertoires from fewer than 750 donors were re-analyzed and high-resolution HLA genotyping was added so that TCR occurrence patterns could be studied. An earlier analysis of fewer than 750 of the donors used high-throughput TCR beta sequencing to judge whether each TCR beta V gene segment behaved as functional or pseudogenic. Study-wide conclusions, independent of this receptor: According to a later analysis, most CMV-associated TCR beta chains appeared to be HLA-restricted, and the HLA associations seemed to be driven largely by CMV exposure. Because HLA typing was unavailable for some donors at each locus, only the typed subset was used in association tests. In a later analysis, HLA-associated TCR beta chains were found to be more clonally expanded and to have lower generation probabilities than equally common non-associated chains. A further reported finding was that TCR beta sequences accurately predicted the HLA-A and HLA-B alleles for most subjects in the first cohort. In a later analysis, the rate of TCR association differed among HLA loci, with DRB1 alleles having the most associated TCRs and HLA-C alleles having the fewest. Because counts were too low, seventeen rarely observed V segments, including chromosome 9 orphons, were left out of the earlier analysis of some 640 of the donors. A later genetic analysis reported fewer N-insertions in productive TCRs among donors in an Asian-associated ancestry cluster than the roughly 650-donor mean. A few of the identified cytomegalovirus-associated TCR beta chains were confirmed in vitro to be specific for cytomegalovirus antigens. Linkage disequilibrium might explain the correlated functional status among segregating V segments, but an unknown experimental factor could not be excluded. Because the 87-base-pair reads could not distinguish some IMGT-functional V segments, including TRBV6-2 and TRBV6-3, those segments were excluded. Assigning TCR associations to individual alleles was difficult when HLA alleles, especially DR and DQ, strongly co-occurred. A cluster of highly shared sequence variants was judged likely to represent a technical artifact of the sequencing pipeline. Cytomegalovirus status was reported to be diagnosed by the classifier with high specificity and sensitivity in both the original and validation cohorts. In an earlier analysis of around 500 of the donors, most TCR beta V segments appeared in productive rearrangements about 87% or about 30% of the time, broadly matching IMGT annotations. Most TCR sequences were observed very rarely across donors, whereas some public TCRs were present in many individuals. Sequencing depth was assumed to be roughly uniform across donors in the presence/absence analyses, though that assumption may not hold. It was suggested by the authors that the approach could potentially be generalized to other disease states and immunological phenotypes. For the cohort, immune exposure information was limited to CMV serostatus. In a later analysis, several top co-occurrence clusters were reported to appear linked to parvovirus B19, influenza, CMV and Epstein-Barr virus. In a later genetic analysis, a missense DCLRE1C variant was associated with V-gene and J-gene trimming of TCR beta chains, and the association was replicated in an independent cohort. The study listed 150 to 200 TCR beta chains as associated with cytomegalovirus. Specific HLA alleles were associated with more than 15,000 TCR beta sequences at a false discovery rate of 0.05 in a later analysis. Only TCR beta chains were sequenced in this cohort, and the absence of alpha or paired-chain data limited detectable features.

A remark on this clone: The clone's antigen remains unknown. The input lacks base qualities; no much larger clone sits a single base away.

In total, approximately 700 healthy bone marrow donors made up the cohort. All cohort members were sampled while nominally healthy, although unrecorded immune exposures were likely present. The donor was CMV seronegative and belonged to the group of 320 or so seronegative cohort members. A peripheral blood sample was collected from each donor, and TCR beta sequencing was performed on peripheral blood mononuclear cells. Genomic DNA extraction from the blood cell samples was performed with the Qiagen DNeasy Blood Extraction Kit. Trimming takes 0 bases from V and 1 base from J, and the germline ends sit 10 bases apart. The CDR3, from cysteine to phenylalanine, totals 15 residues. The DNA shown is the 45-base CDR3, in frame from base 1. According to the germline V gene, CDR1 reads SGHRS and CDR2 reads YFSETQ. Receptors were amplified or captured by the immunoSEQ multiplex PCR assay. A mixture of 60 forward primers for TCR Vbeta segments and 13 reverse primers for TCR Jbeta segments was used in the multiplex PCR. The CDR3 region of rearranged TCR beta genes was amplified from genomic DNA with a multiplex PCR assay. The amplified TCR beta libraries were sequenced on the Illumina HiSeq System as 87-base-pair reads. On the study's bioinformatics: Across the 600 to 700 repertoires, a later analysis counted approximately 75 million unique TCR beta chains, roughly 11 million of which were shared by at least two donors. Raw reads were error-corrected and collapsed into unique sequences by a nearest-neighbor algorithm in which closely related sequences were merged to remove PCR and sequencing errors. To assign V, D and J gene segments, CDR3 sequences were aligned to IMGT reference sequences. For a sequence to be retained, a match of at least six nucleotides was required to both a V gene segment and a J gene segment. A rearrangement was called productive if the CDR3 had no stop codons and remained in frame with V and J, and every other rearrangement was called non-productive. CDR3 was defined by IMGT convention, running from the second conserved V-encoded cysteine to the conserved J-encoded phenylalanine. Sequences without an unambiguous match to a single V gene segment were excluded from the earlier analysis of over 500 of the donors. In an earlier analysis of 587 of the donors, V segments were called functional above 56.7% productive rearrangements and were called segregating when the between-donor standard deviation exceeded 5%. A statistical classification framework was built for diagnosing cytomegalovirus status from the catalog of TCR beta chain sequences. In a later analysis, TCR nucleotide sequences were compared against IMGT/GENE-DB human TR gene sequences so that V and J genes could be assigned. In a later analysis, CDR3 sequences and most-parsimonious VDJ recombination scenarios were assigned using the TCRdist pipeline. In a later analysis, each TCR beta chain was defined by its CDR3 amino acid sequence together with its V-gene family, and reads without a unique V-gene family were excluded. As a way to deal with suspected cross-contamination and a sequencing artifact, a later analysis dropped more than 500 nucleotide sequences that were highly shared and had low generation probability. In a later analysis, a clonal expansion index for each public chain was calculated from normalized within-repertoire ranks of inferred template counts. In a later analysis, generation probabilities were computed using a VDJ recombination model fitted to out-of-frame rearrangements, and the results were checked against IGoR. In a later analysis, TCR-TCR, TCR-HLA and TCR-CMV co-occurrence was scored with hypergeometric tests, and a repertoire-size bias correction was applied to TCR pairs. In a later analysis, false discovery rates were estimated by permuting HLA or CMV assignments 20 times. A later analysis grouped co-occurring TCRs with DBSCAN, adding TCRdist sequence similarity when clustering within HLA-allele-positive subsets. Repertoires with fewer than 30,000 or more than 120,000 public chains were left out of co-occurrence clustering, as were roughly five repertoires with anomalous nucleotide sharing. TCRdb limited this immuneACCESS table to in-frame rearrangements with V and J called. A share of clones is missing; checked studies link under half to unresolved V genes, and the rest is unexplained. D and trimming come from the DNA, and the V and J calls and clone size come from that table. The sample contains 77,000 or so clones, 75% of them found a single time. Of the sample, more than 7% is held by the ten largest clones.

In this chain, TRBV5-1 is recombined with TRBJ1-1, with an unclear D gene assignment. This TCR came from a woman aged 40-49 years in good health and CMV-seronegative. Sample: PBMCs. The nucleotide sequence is TGCGCCAGCAGCTTGGATTCGCGAACGAACACTGAAGCTTTCTTT. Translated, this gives CASSLDSRTNTEAFF. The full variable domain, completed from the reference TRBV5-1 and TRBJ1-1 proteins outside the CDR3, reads KAGVTQTPRYLIKTRGQQVTLSCSPISGHRSVSWYQQTPGQGLQFLFEYFSETQRNKGNFPGRFSGRQFSNSRSEMNVSTLELGDSALYLCASSLDSRTNTEAFFGQGTRLTVV.